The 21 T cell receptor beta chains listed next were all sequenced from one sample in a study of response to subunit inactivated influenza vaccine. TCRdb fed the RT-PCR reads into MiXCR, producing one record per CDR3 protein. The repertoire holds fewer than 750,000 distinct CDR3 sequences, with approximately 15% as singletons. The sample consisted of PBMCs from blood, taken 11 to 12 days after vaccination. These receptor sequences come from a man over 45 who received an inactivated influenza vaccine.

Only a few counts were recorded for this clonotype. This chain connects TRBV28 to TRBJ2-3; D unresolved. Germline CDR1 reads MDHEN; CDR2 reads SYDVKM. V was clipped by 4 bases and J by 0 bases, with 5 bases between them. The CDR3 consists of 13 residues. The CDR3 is CASSWGSTDTQYF. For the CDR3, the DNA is TGTGCCAGCAGTTGGGGAAGCACAGATACGCAGTATTTT.

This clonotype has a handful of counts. CDR3 in DNA: TGTGCCACTTCTAGCGGGGGGACGAACACCGGGGAGCTGTTTTTT. It is translated as CATSSGGTNTGELFF. This chain links TRBV10-3 with TRBJ2-2; TRBD2 aligns across 11 bases. V shed 10 bases and J 0 bases; nucleotides not matched to a gene: 4. From germline, CDR1 is ENHRY and CDR2 SYGVKD. CDR3 length: 15 amino acids.

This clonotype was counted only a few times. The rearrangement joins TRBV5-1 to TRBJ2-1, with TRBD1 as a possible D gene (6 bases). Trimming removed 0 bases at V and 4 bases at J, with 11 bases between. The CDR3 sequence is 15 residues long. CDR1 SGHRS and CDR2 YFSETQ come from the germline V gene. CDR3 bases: TGCGCCAGCAGCTTGGCATCACAGGGATACAATGAGCAGTTCTTC. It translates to CASSLASQGYNEQFF.

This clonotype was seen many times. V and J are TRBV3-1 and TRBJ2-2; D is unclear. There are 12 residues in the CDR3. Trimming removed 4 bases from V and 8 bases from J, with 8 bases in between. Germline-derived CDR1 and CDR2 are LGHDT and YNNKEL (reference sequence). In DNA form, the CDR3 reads TGTGCCAGCAGCCGGGTCAGTGGGGAGCTGTTTTTT. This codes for CASSRVSGELFF.

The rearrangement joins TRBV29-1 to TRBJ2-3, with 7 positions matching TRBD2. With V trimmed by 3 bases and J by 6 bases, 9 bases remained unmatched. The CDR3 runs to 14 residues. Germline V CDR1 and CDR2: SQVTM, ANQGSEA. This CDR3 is CSVDPLARGDTQYF. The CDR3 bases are TGCAGCGTTGACCCACTAGCGAGAGGGGATACGCAGTATTTT.

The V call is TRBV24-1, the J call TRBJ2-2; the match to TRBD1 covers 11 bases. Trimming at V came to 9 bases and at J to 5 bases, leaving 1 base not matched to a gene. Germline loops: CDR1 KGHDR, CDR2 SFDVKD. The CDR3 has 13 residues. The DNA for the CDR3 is TGTGCCACCGGACAGGGGGCTACCGGGGAGCTGTTTTTT. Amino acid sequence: CATGQGATGELFF.

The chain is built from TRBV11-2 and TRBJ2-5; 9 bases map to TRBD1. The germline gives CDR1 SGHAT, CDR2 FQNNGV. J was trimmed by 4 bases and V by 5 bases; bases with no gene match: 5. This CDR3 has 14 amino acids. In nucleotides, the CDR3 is TGTGCCAGCAGCAAGGGACAGGGAGGAGAGACCCAGTACTTC. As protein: CASSKGQGGETQYF.

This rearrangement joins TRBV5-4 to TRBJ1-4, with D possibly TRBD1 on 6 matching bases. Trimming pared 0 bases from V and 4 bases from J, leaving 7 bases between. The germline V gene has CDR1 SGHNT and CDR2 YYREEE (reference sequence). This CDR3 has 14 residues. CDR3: CASSLEGDNEKLFF. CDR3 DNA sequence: TGTGCCAGCAGCTTGGAGGGGGATAATGAAAAACTGTTTTTT.

The CDR3 is CASSTGTSGGVGETQYF. DNA for the CDR3: TGTGCCAGCAGTACCGGGACTAGCGGGGGGGTTGGAGAGACCCAGTACTTC. The V and J genes are TRBV12-3 or TRBV12-4 and TRBJ2-5; 16 bases fit TRBD2. This CDR3 is built from 17 residues. With 5 bases clipped from V and 4 bases from J, the junction kept 7 bases outside the gene matches.

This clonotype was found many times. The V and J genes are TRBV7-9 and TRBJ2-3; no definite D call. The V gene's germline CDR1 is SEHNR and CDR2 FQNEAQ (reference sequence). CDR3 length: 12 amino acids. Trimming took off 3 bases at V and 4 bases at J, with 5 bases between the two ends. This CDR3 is CASSFSADTQYF. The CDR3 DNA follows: TGTGCCAGCAGCTTCTCCGCAGATACGCAGTATTTT.

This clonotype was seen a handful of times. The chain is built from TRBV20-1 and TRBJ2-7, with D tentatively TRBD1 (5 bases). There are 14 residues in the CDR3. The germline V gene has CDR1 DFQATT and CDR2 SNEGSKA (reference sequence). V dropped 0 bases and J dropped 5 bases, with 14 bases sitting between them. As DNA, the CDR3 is TGCAGTGCTAGAGATCCCTCCAGGGTTCACGAGCAGTACTTC. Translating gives CSARDPSRVHEQYF.

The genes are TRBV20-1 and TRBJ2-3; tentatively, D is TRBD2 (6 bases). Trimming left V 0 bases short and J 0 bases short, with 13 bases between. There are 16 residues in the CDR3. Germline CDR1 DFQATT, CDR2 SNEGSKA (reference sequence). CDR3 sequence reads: CSARDRLGGSTDTQYF. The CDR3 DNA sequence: TGCAGTGCTAGAGATCGATTGGGGGGAAGCACAGATACGCAGTATTTT.

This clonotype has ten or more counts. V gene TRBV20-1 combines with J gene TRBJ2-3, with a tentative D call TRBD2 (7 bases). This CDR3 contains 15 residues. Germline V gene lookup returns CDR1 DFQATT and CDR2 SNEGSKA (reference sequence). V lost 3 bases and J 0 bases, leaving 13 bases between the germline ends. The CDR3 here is CSASGGAGSTDTQYF. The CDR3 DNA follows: TGCAGTGCTAGTGGGGGGGCGGGAAGCACAGATACGCAGTATTTT.

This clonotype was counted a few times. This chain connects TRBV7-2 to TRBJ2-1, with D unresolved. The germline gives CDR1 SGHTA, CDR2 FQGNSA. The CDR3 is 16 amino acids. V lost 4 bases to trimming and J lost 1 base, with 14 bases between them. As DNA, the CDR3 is TGTGCCAGCAGCTCGAATCGAGGTTTATCCTACAATGAGCAGTTCTTC. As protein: CASSSNRGLSYNEQFF. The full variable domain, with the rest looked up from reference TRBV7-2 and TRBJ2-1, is GAGVSQSPSNKVTEKGKDVELRCDPISGHTALYWYRQSLGQGLEFLIYFQGNSAPDKSGLPSDRFSAERTGGSVSTLTIQRTQQEDSAVYLCASSSNRGLSYNEQFFGPGTRLTVL.

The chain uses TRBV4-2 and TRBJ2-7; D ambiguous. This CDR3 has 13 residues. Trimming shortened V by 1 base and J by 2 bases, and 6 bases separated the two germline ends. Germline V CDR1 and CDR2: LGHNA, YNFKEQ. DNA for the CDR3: TGTGCCAGCAGCCAAGCCACCACCTACGAGCAGTACTTC. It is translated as CASSQATTYEQYF.

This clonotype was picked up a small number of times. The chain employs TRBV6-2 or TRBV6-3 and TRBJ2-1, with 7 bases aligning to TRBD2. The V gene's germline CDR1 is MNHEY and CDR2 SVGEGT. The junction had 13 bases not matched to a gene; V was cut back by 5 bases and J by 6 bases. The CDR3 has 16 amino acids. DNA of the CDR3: TGTGCCAGCAGTCTCCGGACTAGTGTTGGACTCAATGAGCAGTTCTTC. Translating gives CASSLRTSVGLNEQFF.

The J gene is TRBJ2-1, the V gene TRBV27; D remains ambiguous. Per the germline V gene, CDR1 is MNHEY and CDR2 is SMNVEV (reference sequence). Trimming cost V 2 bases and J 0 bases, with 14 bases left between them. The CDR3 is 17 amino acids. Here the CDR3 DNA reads TGTGCCAGCAGTTTAAGCCAGCGCACCCGCTCCTACAATGAGCAGTTCTTC. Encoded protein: CASSLSQRTRSYNEQFF.

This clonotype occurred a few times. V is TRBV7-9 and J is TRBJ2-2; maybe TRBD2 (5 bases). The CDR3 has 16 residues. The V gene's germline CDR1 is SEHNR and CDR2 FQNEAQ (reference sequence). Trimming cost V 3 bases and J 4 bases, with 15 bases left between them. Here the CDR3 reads CASSLPWGVGTGELFF. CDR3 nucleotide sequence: TGTGCCAGCAGCTTGCCCTGGGGAGTCGGCACCGGGGAGCTGTTTTTT.

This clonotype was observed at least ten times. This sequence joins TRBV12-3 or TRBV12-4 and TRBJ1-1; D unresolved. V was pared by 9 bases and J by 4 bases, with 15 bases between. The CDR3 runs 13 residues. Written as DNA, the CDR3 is TGTGCCAGTTCCCCGGGCGGTCCCACTGAAGCTTTCTTT. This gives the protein CASSPGGPTEAFF.

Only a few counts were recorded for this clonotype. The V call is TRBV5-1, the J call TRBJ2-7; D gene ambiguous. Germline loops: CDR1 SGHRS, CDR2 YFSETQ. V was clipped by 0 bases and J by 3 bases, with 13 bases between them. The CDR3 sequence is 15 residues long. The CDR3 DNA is TGCGCCAGCAGCTTGGTGGCAGCACATGACTACGAGCAGTACTTC. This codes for CASSLVAAHDYEQYF.

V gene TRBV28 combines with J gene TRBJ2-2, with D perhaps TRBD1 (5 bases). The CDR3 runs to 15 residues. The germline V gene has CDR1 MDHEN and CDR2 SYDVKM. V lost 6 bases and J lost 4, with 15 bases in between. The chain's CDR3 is CASRPHQGFTGELFF. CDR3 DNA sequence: TGTGCCAGCAGACCCCACCAGGGATTCACCGGGGAGCTGTTTTTT.